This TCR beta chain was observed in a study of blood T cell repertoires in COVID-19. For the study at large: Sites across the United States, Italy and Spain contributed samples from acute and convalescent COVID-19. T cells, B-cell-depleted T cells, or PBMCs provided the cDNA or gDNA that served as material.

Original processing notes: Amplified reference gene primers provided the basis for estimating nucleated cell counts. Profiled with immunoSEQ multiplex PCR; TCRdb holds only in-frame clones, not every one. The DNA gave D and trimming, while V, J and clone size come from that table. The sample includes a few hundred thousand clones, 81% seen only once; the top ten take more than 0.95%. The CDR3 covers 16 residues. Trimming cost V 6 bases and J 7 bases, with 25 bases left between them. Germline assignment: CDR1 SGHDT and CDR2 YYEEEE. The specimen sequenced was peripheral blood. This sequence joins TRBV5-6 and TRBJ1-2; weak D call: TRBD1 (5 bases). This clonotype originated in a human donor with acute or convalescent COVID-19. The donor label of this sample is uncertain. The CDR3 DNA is TGTGCCAGCAACGTCCTTAGACAGTTACTTGTCGGTGGCTACACCTTC. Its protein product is CASNVLRQLLVGGYTF.